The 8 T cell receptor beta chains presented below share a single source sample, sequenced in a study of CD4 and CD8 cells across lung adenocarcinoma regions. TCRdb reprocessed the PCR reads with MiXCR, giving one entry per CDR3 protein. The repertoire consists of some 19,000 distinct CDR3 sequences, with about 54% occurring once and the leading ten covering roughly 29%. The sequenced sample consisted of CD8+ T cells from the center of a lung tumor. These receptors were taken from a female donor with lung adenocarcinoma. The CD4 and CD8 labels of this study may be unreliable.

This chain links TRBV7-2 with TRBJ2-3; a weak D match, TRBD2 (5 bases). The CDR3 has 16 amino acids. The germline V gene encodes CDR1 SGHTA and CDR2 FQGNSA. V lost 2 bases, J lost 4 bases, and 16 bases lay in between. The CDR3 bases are TGTGCCAGCAGCTTAAGTGGGCTAGCTGTCCCAGATACGCAGTATTTT. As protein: CASSLSGLAVPDTQYF.

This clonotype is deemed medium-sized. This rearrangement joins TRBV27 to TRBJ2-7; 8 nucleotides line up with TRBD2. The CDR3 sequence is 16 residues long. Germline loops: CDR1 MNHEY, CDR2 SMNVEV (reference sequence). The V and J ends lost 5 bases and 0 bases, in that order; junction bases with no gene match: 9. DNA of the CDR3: TGTGCCAGCAGTCCAGCCGGGGGGGTGAGCTCCTACGAGCAGTACTTC. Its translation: CASSPAGGVSSYEQYF.

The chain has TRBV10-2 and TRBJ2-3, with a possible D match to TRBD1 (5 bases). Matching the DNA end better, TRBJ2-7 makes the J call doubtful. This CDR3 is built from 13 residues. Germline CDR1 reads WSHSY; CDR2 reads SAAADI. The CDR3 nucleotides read TGCGCCAGGGGGCTGGACGCCCTCAATACGCAGTACTTC. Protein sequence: CARGLDALNTQYF.

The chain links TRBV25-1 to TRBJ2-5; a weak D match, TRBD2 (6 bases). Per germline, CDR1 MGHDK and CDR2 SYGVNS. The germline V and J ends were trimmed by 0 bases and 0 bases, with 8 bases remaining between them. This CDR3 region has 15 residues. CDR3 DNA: TGTGCCAGCAGTGAATATGGGGGGTACCAAGAGACCCAGTACTTC. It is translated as CASSEYGGYQETQYF.

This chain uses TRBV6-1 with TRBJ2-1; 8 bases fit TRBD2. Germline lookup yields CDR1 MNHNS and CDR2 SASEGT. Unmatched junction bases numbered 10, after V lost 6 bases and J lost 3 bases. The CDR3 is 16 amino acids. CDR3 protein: CASSHGLALYYNEQFF. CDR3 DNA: TGTGCCAGCAGCCATGGACTAGCCCTTTACTACAATGAGCAGTTCTTC.

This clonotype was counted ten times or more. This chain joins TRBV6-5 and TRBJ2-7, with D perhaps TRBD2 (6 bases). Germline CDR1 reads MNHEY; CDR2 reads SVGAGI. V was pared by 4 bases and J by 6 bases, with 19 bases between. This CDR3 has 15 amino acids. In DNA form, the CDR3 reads TGTGCCAGCAGTTTAAATCGAGGAGGGCGTAGCGAGCAGTACTTC. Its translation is CASSLNRGGRSEQYF.

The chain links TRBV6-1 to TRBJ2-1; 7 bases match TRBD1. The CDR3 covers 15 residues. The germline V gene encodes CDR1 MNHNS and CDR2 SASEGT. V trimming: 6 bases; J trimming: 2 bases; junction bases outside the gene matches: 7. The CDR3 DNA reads TGTGCCAGCAGCAAAGGGGGCCCGACCTACAATGAGCAGTTCTTC. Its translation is CASSKGGPTYNEQFF.

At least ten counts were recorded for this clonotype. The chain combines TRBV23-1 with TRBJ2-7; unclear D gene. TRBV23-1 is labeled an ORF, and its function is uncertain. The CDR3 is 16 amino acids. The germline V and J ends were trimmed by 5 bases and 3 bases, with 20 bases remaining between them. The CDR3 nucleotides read TGCGCCAGCAGTATAACAATCGGAGAGAGATACTACGAGCAGTACGTC. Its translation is CASSITIGERYYEQYV.